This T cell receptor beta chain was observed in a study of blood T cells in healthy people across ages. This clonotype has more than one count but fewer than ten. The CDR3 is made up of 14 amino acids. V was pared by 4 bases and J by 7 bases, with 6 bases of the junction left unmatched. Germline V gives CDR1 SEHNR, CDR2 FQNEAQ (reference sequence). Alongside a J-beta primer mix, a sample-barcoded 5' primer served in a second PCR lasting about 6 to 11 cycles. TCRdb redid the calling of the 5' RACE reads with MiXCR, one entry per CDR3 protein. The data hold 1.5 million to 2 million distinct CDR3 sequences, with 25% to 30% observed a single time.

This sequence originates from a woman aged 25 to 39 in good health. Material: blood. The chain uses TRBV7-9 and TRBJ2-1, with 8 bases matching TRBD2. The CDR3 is CASSSSGRMNEQFF. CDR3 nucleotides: TGTGCCAGCAGCTCAAGCGGGAGAATGAATGAGCAGTTCTTC. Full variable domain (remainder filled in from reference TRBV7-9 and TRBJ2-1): DTGVSQNPRHKITKRGQNVTFRCDPISEHNRLYWYRQTLGQGPEFLTYFQNEAQLEKSRLLSDRFSAERPKGSFSTLEIQRTEQGDSAMYLCASSSSGRMNEQFFGPGTRLTVL.